A selection of T cell receptor beta chains follows, all from one sample in a study of OX40 agonist ivuxolimab in advanced cancers. Here immunoSEQ multiplex PCR was the method, and the copy in TCRdb shows in-frame clones only, minus some. Altogether over 80,000 clones are present, about 89% being singletons, with the ten largest covering roughly 4.5%. Sequences were derived from CD4+ or CD8+ T cells sorted from blood, sampled in a trial of the OX40 agonist ivuxolimab. These receptors originate from an adult with an advanced solid tumor such as melanoma, head and neck, liver or kidney cancer. Each CDR3 is given with its conserved first and last residue. D genes are given only for firm matches. Clone sizes are given selectively: once, few, many, or a class where the clone is expanded.

>NA|NA|TRBV6-5|TRBJ1-5
CASNRYRDSNQPQHF
TGTGCCAGCAACCGATACAGGGATAGCAATCAGCCCCAGCATTTT
>NA|NA|TRBV5-1|TRBJ1-1
CASSLEASRAEAFF
TGCGCCAGCAGCTTGGAAGCCAGTAGAGCTGAAGCTTTCTTT
>NA|NA|TRBV30|TRBJ2-1
CAWSTTGNEQFF
TGTGCCTGGAGTACGACAGGCAATGAGCAGTTCTTC
>NA|NA|TRBV7-2|TRBJ2-3
CASSFVSGGSTDTQYF
TGTGCCAGCAGCTTCGTCTCCGGGGGAAGCACAGATACGCAGTATTTT
>NA|NA|TRBV28|TRBJ1-4
CASSLGAVPNEKLFF
TGTGCCAGCAGTTTAGGTGCCGTACCTAATGAAAAACTGTTTTTT
>once|NA|TRBV6-6|TRBJ2-7
CASSYSAGASYEQYF
TGTGCCAGCAGTTACTCGGCAGGGGCCTCTTACGAGCAGTACTTC
>NA|NA|TRBV30|TRBJ1-1
CAWSSLGSNTEAFF
TGTGCCTGGAGTTCCCTCGGTAGTAACACTGAAGCTTTCTTT
>NA|TRBD1|TRBV7-9|TRBJ1-5
CASSKDREYWPQHF
TGTGCCAGCAGCAAGGACAGGGAATATTGGCCCCAGCATTTT
>NA|NA|TRBV4-1|TRBJ2-5
CASSRGREETQYF
TGCGCCAGCAGCCGGGGCAGGGAAGAGACCCAGTACTTC
>NA|TRBD2|TRBV6-1|TRBJ2-7
CASITTSDRYEQYF
TGTGCCAGCATTACCACTAGCGATAGGTACGAGCAGTACTTC
>NA|NA|TRBV10-3|TRBJ2-1
CAIRSGTNNEQFF
TGTGCCATCAGGAGCGGGACAAACAATGAGCAGTTCTTC
>NA|NA|TRBV7-2|TRBJ2-2
CASSPTRSSTGELFF
TGTGCCAGCAGCCCGACTAGAAGTAGCACCGGGGAGCTGTTTTTT
>NA|TRBD1|TRBV5-4|TRBJ1-4
CASSTSGTGLGREKLFF
TGTGCCAGCAGCACATCCGGGACAGGATTGGGTAGGGAAAAACTGTTTTTT
>once|TRBD2|TRBV27|TRBJ2-7
CASTPRGTSGVSNEQYF
TGTGCCAGCACCCCGAGGGGGACTAGCGGGGTCTCGAACGAGCAGTACTTC
>NA|TRBD2|TRBV27|TRBJ2-1
CASSLRVSGRAYNEQFF
TGTGCCAGCAGTTTACGTGTCAGCGGGAGGGCCTACAATGAGCAGTTCTTC
>NA|NA|TRBV15|TRBJ2-2
CATSRDISNTGELFF
TGTGCCACCAGCAGAGACATCTCGAACACCGGGGAGCTGTTTTTT
>NA|NA|TRBV7-2|TRBJ2-1
CASSLAVEQFF
TGTGCCAGCAGCTTAGCGGTAGAGCAGTTCTTC
>once|NA|TRBV10-3|TRBJ1-1
CAITLGRTNTEAFF
TGTGCCATCACCCTAGGGCGGACTAACACTGAAGCTTTCTTT
>NA|TRBD1|TRBV29-1|TRBJ1-2
CSDQGQHDGYTF
TGCAGCGACCAGGGACAGCATGATGGCTACACCTTC
>few|NA|TRBV9|TRBJ1-1
CASSPQEGENTEAFF
TGTGCCAGCAGCCCCCAAGAGGGAGAGAACACTGAAGCTTTCTTT
>NA|TRBD1|TRBV7-2|TRBJ1-1
CASSSRGPNTEAFF
TGTGCCAGCAGCTCGAGGGGGCCGAACACTGAAGCTTTCTTT
>NA|TRBD1|TRBV6-6|TRBJ1-4
CASTQDRVGEKLFF
TGTGCCAGCACACAGGACAGGGTCGGCGAAAAACTGTTTTTT
>NA|TRBD2|TRBV19|TRBJ2-3
CASSIPAGATDTQYF
TGTGCCAGTAGTATACCAGCGGGAGCCACCGATACGCAGTATTTT